One sample yielded the 14 T cell receptor beta chains listed below, sequenced in a study of T cell clusters in autoimmune cytopenias. TRB rearrangements were amplified by touch-down multiplex PCR with mixed TRB-A/B primers. TCRdb re-called the multiplex PCR reads; every CDR3 protein appears as one record, without DNA. The sample totals 5,500 to 8,000 distinct CDR3 sequences. Some 38,000 genome equivalents of blood DNA were amplified for TRB. The same specimen was also included in a second study, on T cell repertoires in aging, cancer and after chemotherapy.

Sequencing was done on a sample of peripheral blood. Source of these receptors: a human donor in good health.

The gene calls are TRBV12-3 or TRBV12-4 and TRBJ1-2; the TCRdb call, TRBD1, lacks DNA for checking. This CDR3 has 13 residues. The CDR3 spells CASSLRTLGGYTF.

This chain joins TRBV5-6 and TRBJ2-5. The V gene's germline CDR1 is SGHDT and CDR2 YYEEEE. The length of the CDR3 is 11 residues. CDR3 region: CASSRRETQYF.

By frequency, this clonotype is medium-sized (0.01 to 0.1%). The genes are TRBV13 and TRBJ2-2; TCRdb designates TRBD1, a call that cannot be tested without DNA. The CDR3 extends over 17 amino acids. Germline values: CDR1 PRHDT, CDR2 FYEKMQ (reference sequence). The CDR3 is CASSLAGQLANTGELFF. Combining the CDR3 with reference TRBV13 and TRBJ2-2 gives the whole variable domain AAGVIQSPRHLIKEKRETATLKCYPIPRHDTVYWYQQGPGQDPQFLISFYEKMQSDKGSIPDRFSAQQFSDYHSELNMSSLELGDSALYFCASSLAGQLANTGELFFGEGSRLTVL.

The chain couples TRBV5-1 to TRBJ2-6. Per germline, CDR1 SGHRS and CDR2 YFSETQ. This CDR3 is built from 15 residues. CDR3 residues: CASSLGVSGANVLTF.

This clonotype is identified as medium-sized from frequency. The chain is built from TRBV15 and TRBJ2-1; there is no DNA to check the TCRdb D call of TRBD2. CDR3 length equals 15 residues. Germline V CDR1 and CDR2: LNHNV, YYDKDF (reference sequence). CDR3 sequence reads: CATSRTPLAGNEQFF. Using reference TRBV15 and TRBJ2-1 for the parts outside the CDR3, the full variable domain is DAMVIQNPRYQVTQFGKPVTLSCSQTLNHNVMYWYQQKSSQAPKLLFHYYDKDFNNEADTPDNFQSRRPNTSFCFLDIRSPGLGDTAMYLCATSRTPLAGNEQFFGPGTRLTVL.

Measured by frequency, this clonotype is medium-sized. The CDR3 reads CATSRDIVSNTGELFF. The V call is TRBV15, the J call TRBJ2-2. The CDR3 contains 16 residues. Germline V gives CDR1 LNHNV, CDR2 YYDKDF (reference sequence).

This chain joins TRBV6-6 and TRBJ2-7; absent DNA, TCRdb's TRBD1 call cannot be checked. This CDR3 region has 13 residues. The germline V gene has CDR1 MNHNY and CDR2 SVGAGI (reference sequence). CDR3 residues: CASSYQGAYEQYF.

This clonotype is medium-sized by frequency. The V and J genes are TRBV19 and TRBJ2-7; TCRdb calls TRBD1, which cannot be checked without DNA. CDR1 and CDR2 (germline): LNHDA, SQIVND (reference sequence). The CDR3 sequence is 16 residues long. This CDR3 is CASSMNQGRGTYEQYF.

The chain recombines TRBV18 with TRBJ2-5. CDR3 length equals 12 residues. Germline V lookup: CDR1 KGHSH, CDR2 LQKENI. Here the CDR3 reads CASSPWVGTQYF.

CDR3 loop: CASRGQGLGYGYTF. The chain employs TRBV27 and TRBJ1-2; checking the TCRdb D call of TRBD1 is not possible without DNA. CDR1 is MNHEY and CDR2 is SMNVEV in the germline V gene (reference sequence). The CDR3 contains 14 residues.

The V gene is TRBV7-9, the J gene TRBJ2-2; TCRdb selects TRBD1, and the lack of DNA leaves this call unchecked. The CDR3 is 14 amino acids. CDR1 is SEHNR and CDR2 is FQNEAQ in the germline V gene (reference sequence). Here the CDR3 reads CASSFTGGTGELFF.

The CDR3 here is CASSFGTAGRETQYF. The chain combines TRBV6-1 with TRBJ2-5; TCRdb lists TRBD2, though no DNA is available to test this call. The length of the CDR3 is 15 residues. CDR1 is MNHNS, CDR2 SASEGT, per germline.

The CDR3 loop is CASSQVYVDTQYF. The chain is built from TRBV6-5 and TRBJ2-3. The CDR3 covers 13 residues. Germline CDR1 MNHEY, CDR2 SVGAGI.

The chain is built from TRBV19 and TRBJ1-1. The germline V gene has CDR1 LNHDA and CDR2 SQIVND (reference sequence). The length of the CDR3 is 16 residues. This CDR3 is CASSPSRQSMNTEAFF.